Detailed here is one TCR beta chain. The antigen is undetermined. These data are taken from a study of CD8+ T cells in alopecia areata. General study findings and limits: An increase in clonality over normal scalp was evident in lesional scalp, especially alopecia totalis/universalis.

Trimming removed 4 bases from V and 0 bases from J, with 11 bases in between. The CDR3 sequence is 15 residues long. Germline loops: CDR1 SGDLS, CDR2 YYNGEE. Reverse transcription of extracted RNA yielded cDNA, which provided the sequencing template. TCRdb's table, derived via immunoSEQ multiplex PCR, lists solely in-frame clones and lacks some. The sample yields 200,000 to 250,000 clones, 57% seen once. Lesional scalp tissue (obtained by punch biopsy) and peripheral blood were collected from alopecia areata patients. PBMCs were stained for CD3, CD4 and CD8, and CD4+ and CD8+ T cells were sorted. Sequenced here: CD4+ T cells sorted from blood, sampled at week 0. This clonotype was obtained from a human donor with alopecia areata. The chain is built from TRBV9 and TRBJ1-3, with D unclear. This CDR3 is CASSLGYDSGNTIYF. The CDR3 DNA reads TGTGCCAGCAGCTTGGGTTATGACTCTGGAAACACCATATATTTT.